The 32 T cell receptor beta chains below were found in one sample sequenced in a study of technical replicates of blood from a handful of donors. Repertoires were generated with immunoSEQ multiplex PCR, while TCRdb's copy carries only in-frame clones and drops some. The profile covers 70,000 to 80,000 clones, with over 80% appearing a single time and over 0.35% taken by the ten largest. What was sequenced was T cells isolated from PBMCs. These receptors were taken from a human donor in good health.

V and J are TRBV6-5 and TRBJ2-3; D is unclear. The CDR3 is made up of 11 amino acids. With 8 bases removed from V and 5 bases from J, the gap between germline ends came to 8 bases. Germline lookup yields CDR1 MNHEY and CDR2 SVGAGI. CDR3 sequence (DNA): TGTGCCAGCCGCGAGGTAGATACGCAGTATTTT. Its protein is CASREVDTQYF.

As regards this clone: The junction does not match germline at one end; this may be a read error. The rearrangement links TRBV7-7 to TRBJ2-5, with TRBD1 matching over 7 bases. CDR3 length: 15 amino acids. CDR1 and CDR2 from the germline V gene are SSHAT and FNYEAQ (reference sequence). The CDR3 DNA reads TGTGCTAGCAGCCTAACGGGACAGTATCAAGAGACCCAGTACTTC. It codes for CASSLTGQYQETQYF.

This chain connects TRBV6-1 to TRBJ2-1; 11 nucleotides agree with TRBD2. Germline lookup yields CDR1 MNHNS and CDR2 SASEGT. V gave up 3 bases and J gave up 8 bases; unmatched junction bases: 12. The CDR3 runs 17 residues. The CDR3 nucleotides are TGTGCCAGCAGTGAGCTAGCGGGAGGAATAGGTGCCTATGAGCAGTTCTTC. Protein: CASSELAGGIGAYEQFF.

As DNA, the CDR3 is TGTGCCAGCAGCGGGGGGACAGTGGACCAAGAGACCCAGTACTTC. This sequence encodes CASSGGTVDQETQYF. V is TRBV9 and J is TRBJ2-5; TRBD1 agrees at 7 bases. The junction had 5 bases not matched to a gene; V was cut back by 3 bases and J by 0 bases. The length of the CDR3 is 15 residues. The germline V gene encodes CDR1 SGDLS and CDR2 YYNGEE. The full variable domain, its missing parts supplied by reference TRBV9 and TRBJ2-5, is DSGVTQTPKHLITATGQRVTLRCSPRSGDLSVYWYQQSLDQGLQFLIQYYNGEERAKGNILERFSAQQFPDLHSELNLSSLELGDSALYFCASSGGTVDQETQYFGPGTRLLVL.

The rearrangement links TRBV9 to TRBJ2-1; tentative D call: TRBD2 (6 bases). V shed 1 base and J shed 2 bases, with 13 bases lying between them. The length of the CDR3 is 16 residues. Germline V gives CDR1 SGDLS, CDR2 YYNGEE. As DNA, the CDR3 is TGTGCCAGCAGCGTAATATTGGGAGGACCCTACAATGAGCAGTTCTTC. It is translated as CASSVILGGPYNEQFF.

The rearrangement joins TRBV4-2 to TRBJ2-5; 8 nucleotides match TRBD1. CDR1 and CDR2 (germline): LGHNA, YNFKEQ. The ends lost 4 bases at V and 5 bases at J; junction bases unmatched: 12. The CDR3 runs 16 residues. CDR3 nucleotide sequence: TGTGCCAGCAGCCGTGGACAGGGAGGTGATGGGGAGACCCAGTACTTC. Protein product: CASSRGQGGDGETQYF.

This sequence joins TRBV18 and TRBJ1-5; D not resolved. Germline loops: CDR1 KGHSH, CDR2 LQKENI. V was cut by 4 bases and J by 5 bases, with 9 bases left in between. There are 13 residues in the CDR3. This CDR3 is CASSLKTDQPQHF. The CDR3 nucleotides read TGTGCCAGCTCACTAAAAACAGATCAGCCCCAGCATTTT.

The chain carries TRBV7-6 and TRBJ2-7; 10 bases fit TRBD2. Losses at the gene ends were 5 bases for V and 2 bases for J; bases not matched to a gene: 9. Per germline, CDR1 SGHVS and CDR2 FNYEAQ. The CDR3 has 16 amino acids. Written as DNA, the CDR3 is TGTGCCAGCAGCCACCCTAGCGGGAGAACCCCCTACGAGCAGTACTTC. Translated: CASSHPSGRTPYEQYF.

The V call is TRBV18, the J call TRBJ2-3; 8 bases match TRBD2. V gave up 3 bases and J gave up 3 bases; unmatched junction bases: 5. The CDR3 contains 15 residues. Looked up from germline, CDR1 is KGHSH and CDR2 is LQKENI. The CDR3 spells CASSPPLAETDTQYF. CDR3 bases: TGTGCCAGCTCACCCCCACTAGCGGAGACAGATACGCAGTATTTT.

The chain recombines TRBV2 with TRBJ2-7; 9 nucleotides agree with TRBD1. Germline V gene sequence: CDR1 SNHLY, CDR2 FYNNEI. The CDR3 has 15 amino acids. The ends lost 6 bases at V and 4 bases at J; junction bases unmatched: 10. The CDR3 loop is CASRAIPGQGYEQYF. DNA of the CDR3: TGTGCCAGCAGGGCTATACCGGGACAGGGATACGAGCAGTACTTC.

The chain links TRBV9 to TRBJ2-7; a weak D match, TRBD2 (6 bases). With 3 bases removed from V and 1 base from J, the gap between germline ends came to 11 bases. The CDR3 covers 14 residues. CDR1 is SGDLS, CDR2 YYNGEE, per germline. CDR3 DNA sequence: TGTGCCAGCAGCGGAGACGGGAGATCCTACGAGCAGTACTTC. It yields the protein CASSGDGRSYEQYF.

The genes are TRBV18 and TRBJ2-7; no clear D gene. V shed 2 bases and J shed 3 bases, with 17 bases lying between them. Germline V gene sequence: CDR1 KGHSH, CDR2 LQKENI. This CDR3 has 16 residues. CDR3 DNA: TGTGCCAGCTCACCAAGTAGGCAGGCAGCTTTCTACGAGCAGTACTTC. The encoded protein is CASSPSRQAAFYEQYF.

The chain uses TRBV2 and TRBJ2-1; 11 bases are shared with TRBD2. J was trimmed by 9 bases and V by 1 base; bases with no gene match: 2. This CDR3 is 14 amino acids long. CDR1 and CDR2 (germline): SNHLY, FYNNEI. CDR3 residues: CASSEGLAGGEQFF. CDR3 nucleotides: TGTGCCAGCAGTGAAGGGCTAGCGGGAGGTGAGCAGTTCTTC.

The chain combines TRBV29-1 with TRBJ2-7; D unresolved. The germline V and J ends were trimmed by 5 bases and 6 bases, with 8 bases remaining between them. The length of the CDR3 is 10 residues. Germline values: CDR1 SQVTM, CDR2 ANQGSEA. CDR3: CSVSLSEQYF. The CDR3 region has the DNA TGCAGCGTTTCTTTATCCGAGCAGTACTTC.

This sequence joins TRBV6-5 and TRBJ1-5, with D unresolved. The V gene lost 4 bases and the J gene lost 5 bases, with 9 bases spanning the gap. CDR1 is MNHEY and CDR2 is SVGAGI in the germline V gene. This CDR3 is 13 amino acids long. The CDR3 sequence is CASSFRLDQPQHF. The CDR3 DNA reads TGTGCCAGCAGTTTCCGACTGGATCAGCCCCAGCATTTT.

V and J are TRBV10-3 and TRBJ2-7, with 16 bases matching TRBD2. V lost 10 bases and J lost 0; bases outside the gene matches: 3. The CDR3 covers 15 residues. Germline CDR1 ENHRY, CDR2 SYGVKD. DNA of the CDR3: TGTGCCACGGGACTAGCGGGAGGGAGCTCCTACGAGCAGTACTTC. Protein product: CATGLAGGSSYEQYF.

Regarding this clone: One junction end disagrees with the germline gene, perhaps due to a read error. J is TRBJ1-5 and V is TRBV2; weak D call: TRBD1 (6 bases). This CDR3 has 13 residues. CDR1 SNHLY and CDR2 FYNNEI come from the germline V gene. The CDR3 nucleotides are TGTGCCACCAGTGGACAGATGAATCAGCCCCAGCATTTT. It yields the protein CATSGQMNQPQHF.

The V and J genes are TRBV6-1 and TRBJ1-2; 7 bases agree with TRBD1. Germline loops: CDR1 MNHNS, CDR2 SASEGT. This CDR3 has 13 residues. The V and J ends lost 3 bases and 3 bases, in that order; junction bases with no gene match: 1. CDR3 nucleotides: TGTGCCAGCAGTGATACAGGGGACTATGGCTACACCTTC. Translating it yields CASSDTGDYGYTF.

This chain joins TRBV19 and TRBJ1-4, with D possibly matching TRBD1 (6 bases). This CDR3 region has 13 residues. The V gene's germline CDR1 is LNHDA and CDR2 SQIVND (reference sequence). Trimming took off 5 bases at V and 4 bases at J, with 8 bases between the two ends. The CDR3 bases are TGTGCCAGTAGTTGGACAGTTAATGAAAAACTGTTTTTT. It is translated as CASSWTVNEKLFF.

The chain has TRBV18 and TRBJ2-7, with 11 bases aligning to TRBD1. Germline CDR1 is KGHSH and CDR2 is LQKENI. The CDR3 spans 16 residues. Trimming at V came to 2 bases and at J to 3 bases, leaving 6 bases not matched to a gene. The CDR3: CASSPGRGTGGYEQYF. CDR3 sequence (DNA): TGTGCCAGCTCACCAGGGCGCGGGACAGGGGGCTACGAGCAGTACTTC. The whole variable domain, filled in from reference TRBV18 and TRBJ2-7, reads NAGVMQNPRHLVRRRGQEARLRCSPMKGHSHVYWYRQLPEEGLKFMVYLQKENIIDESGMPKERFSAEFPKEGPSILRIQQVVRGDSAAYFCASSPGRGTGGYEQYFGPGTRLTVT.

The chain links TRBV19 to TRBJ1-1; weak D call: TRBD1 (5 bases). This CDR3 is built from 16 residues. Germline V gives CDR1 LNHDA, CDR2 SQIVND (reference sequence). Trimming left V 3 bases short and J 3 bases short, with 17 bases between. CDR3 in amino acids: CASSIIFDRSDTEAFF. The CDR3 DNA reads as TGTGCCAGTAGTATTATTTTTGACAGAAGTGACACTGAAGCTTTCTTT.

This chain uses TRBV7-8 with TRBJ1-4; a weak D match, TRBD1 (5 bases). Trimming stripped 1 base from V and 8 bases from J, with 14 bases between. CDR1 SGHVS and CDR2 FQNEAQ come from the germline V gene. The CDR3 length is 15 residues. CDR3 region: CASSLGRRGLEKLFF. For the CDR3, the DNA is TGTGCCAGCAGCTTAGGTAGAAGGGGTCTCGAAAAACTGTTTTTT. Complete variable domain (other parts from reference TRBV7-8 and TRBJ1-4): GAGVSQSPRYKVAKRGQDVALRCDPISGHVSLFWYQQALGQGPEFLTYFQNEAQLDKSGLPSDRFFAERPEGSVSTLKIQRTQQEDSAVYLCASSLGRRGLEKLFFGSGTQLSVL.

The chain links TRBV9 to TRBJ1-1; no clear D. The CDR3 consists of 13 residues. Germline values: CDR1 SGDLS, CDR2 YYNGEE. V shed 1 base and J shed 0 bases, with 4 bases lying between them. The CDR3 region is CASSVLMNTEAFF. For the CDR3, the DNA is TGTGCCAGCAGCGTATTAATGAACACTGAAGCTTTCTTT.

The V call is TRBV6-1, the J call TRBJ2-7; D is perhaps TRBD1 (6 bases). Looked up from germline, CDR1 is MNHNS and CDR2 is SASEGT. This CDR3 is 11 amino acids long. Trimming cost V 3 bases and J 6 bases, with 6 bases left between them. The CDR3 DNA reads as TGTGCCAGCAGTGACAGGGGCGAGCAGTACTTC. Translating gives CASSDRGEQYF.

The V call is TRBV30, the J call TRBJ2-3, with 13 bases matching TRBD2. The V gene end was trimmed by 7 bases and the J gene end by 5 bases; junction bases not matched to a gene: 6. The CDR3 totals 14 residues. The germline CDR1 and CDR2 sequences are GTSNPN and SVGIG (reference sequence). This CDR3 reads CAFRLAGGIDTQYF. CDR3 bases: TGTGCCTTCCGACTAGCGGGAGGAATAGATACGCAGTATTTT.

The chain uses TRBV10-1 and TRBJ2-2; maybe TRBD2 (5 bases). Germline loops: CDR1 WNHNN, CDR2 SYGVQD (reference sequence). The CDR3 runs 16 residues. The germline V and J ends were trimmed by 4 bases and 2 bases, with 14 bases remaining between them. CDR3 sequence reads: CASSGLEEFNTGELFF. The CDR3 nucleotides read TGCGCCAGCAGTGGGCTGGAGGAATTCAACACCGGGGAGCTGTTTTTT.

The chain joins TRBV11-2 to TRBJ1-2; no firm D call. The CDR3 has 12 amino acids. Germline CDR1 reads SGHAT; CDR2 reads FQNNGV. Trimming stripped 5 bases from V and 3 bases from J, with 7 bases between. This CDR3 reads CASSLADYGYTF. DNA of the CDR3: TGTGCCAGCAGCCTAGCGGACTATGGCTACACCTTC.

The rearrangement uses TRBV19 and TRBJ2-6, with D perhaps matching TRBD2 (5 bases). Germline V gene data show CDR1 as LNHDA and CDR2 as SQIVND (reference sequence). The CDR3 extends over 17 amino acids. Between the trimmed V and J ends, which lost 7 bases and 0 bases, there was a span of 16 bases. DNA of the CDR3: TGTGCCAGTACACGAGGGATCGCTGGCTCTGGGGCCAACGTCCTGACTTTC. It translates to CASTRGIAGSGANVLTF.

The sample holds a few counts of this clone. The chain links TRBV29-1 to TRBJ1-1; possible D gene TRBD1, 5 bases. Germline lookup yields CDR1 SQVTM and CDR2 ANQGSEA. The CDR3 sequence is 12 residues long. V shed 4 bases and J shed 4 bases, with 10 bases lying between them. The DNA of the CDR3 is TGCAGCGTTGGGAGGGGAGGCACTGAAGCTTTCTTT. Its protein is CSVGRGGTEAFF.

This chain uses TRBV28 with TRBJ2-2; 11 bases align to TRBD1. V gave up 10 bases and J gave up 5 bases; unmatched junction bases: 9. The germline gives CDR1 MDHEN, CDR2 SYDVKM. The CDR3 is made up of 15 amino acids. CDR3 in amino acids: CATVDRGQGTGELFF. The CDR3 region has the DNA TGTGCCACCGTGGACAGGGGGCAGGGGACCGGGGAGCTGTTTTTT.

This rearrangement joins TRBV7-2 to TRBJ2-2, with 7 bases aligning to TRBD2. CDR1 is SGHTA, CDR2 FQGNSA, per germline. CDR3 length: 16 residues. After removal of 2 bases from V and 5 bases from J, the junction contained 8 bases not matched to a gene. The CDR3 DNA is TGTGCCAGCAGCTTATCGGGCTCCGGGGGGACCGGGGAGCTGTTTTTT. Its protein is CASSLSGSGGTGELFF.

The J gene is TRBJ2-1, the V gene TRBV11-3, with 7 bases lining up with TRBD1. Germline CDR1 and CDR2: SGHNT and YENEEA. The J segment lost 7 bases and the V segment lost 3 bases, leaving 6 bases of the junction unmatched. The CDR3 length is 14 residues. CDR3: CASSLRQGVNEQFF. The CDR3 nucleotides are TGTGCCAGCAGCTTGCGACAGGGTGTAAATGAGCAGTTCTTC. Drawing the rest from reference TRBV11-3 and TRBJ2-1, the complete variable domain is EAGVVQSPRYKIIEKKQPVAFWCNPISGHNTLYWYLQNLGQGPELLIRYENEEAVDDSQLPKDRFSAERLKGVDSTLKIQPAELGDSAVYLCASSLRQGVNEQFFGPGTRLTVL.